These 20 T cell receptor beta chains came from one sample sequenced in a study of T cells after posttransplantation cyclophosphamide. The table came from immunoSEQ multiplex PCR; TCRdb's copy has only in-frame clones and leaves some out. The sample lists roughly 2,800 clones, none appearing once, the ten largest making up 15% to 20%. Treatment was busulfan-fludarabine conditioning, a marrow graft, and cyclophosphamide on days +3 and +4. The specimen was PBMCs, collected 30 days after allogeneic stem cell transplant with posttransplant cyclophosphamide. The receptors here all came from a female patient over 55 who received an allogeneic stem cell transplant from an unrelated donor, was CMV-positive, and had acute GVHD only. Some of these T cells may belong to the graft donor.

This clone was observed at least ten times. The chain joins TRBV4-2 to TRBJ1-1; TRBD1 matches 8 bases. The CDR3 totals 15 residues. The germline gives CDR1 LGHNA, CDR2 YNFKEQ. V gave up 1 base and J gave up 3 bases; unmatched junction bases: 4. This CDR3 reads CASSQGTGGYTEAFF. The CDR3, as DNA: TGTGCCAGCAGCCAAGGAACAGGGGGTTACACTGAAGCTTTCTTT.

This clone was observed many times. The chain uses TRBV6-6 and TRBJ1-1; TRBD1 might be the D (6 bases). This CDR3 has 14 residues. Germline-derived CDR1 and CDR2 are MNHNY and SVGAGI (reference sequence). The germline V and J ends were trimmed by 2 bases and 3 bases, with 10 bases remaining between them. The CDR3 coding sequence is TGTGCCAGCAGTTACCCGGGACATTACACTGAAGCTTTCTTT. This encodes CASSYPGHYTEAFF.

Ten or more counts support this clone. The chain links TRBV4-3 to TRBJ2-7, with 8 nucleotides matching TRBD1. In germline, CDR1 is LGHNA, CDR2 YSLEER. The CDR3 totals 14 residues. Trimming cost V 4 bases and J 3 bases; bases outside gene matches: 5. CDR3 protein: CASSPGTGFYEQYF. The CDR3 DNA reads TGCGCCAGCAGCCCCGGGACAGGATTCTACGAGCAGTACTTC.

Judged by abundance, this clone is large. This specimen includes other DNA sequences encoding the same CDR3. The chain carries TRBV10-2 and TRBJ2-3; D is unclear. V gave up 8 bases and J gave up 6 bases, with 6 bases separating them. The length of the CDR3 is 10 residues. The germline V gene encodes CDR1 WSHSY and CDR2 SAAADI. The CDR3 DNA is TGCGCCAGCCTCGGGGATACGCAGTATTTT. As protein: CASLGDTQYF.

The CDR3 is CASTVVRDEQYF. CDR3 nucleotide sequence: TGTGCCAGCACCGTCGTTCGGGACGAGCAGTACTTC. This chain links TRBV6-6 with TRBJ2-7; no reliable D call. The CDR3 runs 12 residues. CDR1 and CDR2 from the germline V gene are MNHNY and SVGAGI (reference sequence). V gave up 7 bases and J gave up 5 bases, with 12 bases separating them.

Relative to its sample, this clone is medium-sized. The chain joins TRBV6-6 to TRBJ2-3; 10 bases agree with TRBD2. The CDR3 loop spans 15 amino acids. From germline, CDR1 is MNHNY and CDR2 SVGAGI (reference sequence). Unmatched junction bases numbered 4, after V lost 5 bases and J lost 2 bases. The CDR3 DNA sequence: TGTGCCAGCAGTCGACTAGCGGGTGACACAGATACGCAGTATTTT. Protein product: CASSRLAGDTDTQYF.

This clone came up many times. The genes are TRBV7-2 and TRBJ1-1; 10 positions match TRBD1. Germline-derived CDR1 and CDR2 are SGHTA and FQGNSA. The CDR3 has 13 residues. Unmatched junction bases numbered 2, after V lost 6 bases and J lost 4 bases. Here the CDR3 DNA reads TGTGCCAGCAGACGGGACAGGGGCACTGAAGCTTTCTTT. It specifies CASRRDRGTEAFF. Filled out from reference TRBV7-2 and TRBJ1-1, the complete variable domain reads GAGVSQSPSNKVTEKGKDVELRCDPISGHTALYWYRQSLGQGLEFLIYFQGNSAPDKSGLPSDRFSAERTGGSVSTLTIQRTQQEDSAVYLCASRRDRGTEAFFGQGTRLTVV.

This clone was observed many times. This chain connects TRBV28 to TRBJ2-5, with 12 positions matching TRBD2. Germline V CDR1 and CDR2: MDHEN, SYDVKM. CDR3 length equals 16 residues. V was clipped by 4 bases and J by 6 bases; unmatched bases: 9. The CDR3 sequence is CASSWDLAGGPQTQYF. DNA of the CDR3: TGTGCCAGCAGTTGGGACCTAGCGGGAGGGCCACAGACCCAGTACTTC.

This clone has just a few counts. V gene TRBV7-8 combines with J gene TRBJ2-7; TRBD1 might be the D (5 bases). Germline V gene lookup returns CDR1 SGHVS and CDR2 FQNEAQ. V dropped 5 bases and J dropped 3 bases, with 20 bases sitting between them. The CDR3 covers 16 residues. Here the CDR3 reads CASSPEAAGWVYEQYF. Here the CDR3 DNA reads TGTGCCAGCAGCCCAGAGGCGGCAGGGTGGGTCTACGAGCAGTACTTC.

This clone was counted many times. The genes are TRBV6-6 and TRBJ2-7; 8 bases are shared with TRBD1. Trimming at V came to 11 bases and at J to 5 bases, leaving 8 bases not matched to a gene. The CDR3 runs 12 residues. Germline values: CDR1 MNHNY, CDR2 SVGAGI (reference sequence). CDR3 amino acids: CAGRTGWNEQYF. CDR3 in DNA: TGTGCCGGAAGGACAGGGTGGAACGAGCAGTACTTC.

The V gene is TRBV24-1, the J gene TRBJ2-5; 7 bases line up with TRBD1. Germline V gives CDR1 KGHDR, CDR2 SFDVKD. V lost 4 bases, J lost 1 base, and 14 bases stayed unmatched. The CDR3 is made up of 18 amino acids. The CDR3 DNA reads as TGTGCCACCAGTGACCCGGGTGGGACAGCCCCCGGCCAAGAGACCCAGTACTTC. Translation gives CATSDPGGTAPGQETQYF.

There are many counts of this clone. This chain's CDR3 is CASTSGQYGYTF. The CDR3, as DNA: TGTGCCAGCACCTCGGGACAGTATGGCTACACCTTC. V and J are TRBV12-3 or TRBV12-4 and TRBJ1-2; TRBD1 aligns across 7 bases. V lost 7 bases, J lost 5 bases, and 4 bases stayed unmatched. This CDR3 region has 12 residues.

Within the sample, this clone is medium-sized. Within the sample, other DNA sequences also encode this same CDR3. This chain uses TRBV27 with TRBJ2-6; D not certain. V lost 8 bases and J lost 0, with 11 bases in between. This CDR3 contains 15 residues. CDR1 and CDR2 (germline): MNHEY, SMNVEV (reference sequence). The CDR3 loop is CASEPTASGANVLTF. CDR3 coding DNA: TGTGCCAGCGAGCCCACAGCCTCTGGGGCCAACGTCCTGACTTTC.

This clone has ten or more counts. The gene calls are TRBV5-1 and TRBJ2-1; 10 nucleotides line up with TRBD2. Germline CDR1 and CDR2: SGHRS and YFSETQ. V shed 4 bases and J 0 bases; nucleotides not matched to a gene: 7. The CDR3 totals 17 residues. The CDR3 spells CASSPVVAGGSYNEQFF. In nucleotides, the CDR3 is TGCGCCAGCAGCCCGGTGGTAGCGGGAGGCTCCTACAATGAGCAGTTCTTC.

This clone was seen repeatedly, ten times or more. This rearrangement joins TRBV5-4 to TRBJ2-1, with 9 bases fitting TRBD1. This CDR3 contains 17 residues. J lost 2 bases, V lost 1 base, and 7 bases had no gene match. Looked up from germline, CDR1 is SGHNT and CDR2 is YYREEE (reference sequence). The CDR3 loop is CASSLTPRTGAYNEQFF. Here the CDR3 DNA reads TGTGCCAGCAGCTTGACCCCTCGGACAGGGGCCTACAATGAGCAGTTCTTC.

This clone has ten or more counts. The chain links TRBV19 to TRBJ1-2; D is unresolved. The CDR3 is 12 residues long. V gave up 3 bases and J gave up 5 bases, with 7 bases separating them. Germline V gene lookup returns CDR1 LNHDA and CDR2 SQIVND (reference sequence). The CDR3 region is CASSISVYGYTF. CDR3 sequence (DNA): TGTGCCAGTAGTATTTCAGTATATGGCTACACCTTC.

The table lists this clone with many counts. The CDR3 sequence is CASSRTGLLADTQYF. CDR3 DNA sequence: TGTGCCAGCAGTCGAACAGGGTTACTCGCAGATACGCAGTATTTT. This chain connects TRBV27 to TRBJ2-3, with TRBD1 as a possible D gene (6 bases). The CDR3 totals 15 residues. V lost 5 bases to trimming and J lost 4 bases, with 16 bases between them. Per germline, CDR1 MNHEY and CDR2 SMNVEV (reference sequence).

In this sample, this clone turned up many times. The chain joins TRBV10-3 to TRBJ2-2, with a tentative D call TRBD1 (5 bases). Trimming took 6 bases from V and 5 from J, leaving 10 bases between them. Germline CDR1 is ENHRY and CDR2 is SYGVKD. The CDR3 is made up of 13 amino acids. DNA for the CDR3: TGTGCCATCAGCCGAGACAGTACCGGGGAGCTGTTTTTT. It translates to CAISRDSTGELFF.

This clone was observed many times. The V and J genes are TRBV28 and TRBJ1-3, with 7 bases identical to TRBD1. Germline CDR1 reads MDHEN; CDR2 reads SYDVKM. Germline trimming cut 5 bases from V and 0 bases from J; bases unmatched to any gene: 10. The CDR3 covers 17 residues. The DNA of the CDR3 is TGTGCCAGCAGTCTCATAACAGGGGCGACCTCTGGAAACACCATATATTTT. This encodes CASSLITGATSGNTIYF.

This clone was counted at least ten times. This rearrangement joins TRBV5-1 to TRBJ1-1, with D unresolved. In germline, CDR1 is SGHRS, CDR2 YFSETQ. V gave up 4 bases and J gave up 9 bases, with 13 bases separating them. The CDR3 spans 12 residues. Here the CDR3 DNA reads TGCGCCAGCAGCCCCGGCGGGCCCCAAGCTTTCTTT. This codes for CASSPGGPQAFF.